The 11 T cell receptor beta chains below were found in one sample sequenced in a study of T cell responses to AZD1222 COVID-19 vaccine. Only in-frame clones appear in the TCRdb table, and some are missing; sequencing was by immunoSEQ multiplex PCR. The profile shows 120,000 to 150,000 clones, more than 70% of them singletons. The sequencing used peripheral blood, collected on day 0 of AZD1222 vaccination. The receptors stem from an adult in good health.

This clone was recorded only once. CDR3 nucleotides: TGTGCCAGCAGCTTATCGGGGGCGGCGAACACTGAAGCTTTCTTT. This sequence encodes CASSLSGAANTEAFF. V gene TRBV7-6 combines with J gene TRBJ1-1, with D perhaps matching TRBD1 (6 bases). Looked up from germline, CDR1 is SGHVS and CDR2 is FNYEAQ. V gave up 2 bases and J gave up 1 base, with 11 bases separating them. CDR3 length: 15 residues.

The gene calls are TRBV18 and TRBJ1-5; 7 bases agree with TRBD1. V shed 5 bases, J shed 2 bases, and the junction held 9 bases outside the gene matches. The CDR3 totals 16 residues. Germline CDR1 and CDR2: KGHSH and LQKENI. CDR3 bases: TGTGCCAGCTCAACGCAGGGGGGTCAGGGCAATCAGCCCCAGCATTTT. It is translated as CASSTQGGQGNQPQHF. Complete variable domain (other parts from reference TRBV18 and TRBJ1-5): NAGVMQNPRHLVRRRGQEARLRCSPMKGHSHVYWYRQLPEEGLKFMVYLQKENIIDESGMPKERFSAEFPKEGPSILRIQQVVRGDSAAYFCASSTQGGQGNQPQHFGDGTRLSIL.

The V gene is TRBV27, the J gene TRBJ2-7; 7 bases agree with TRBD1. The germline V gene has CDR1 MNHEY and CDR2 SMNVEV (reference sequence). The V and J ends lost 4 bases and 2 bases, in that order; junction bases with no gene match: 14. CDR3 size: 17 residues. CDR3 residues: CASSSPTRTGGAYEQYF. The CDR3, as DNA: TGTGCCAGCAGTTCACCCACTCGGACAGGAGGAGCCTACGAGCAGTACTTC.

V gene TRBV19 combines with J gene TRBJ2-5; TRBD1 might be the D (6 bases). Trimming removed 10 bases at V and 4 bases at J, with 19 bases between. Germline V gene data show CDR1 as LNHDA and CDR2 as SQIVND (reference sequence). CDR3 size: 14 residues. CDR3 in DNA: TGTGCCACTAGGGGGAAACAGGGTGTAGAGACCCAGTACTTC. It translates to CATRGKQGVETQYF. The complete variable domain, with remaining parts taken from reference TRBV19 and TRBJ2-5, reads DGGITQSPKYLFRKEGQNVTLSCEQNLNHDAMYWYRQDPGQGLRLIYYSQIVNDFQKGDIAEGYSVSREKKESFPLTVTSAQKNPTAFYLCATRGKQGVETQYFGPGTRLLVL.

The V call is TRBV24-1, the J call TRBJ1-5; TRBD1 agrees at 10 bases. The CDR3 length is 17 residues. The V and J ends lost 2 bases and 1 base, in that order; junction bases with no gene match: 4. The germline gives CDR1 KGHDR, CDR2 SFDVKD. Here the CDR3 DNA reads TGTGCCACCAGTGATTCTGACAGGGGGCGAAGCAATCAGCCCCAGCATTTT. Amino acids: CATSDSDRGRSNQPQHF.

The chain joins TRBV18 to TRBJ1-6, with TRBD1 as a possible D gene (5 bases). There are 16 residues in the CDR3. The V gene lost 2 bases and the J gene lost 5 bases, with 13 bases spanning the gap. Germline-derived CDR1 and CDR2 are KGHSH and LQKENI. This chain's CDR3 is CASSPGGRSHNSPLHF. The DNA for the CDR3 is TGTGCCAGCTCACCAGGGGGACGGTCCCATAATTCACCCCTCCACTTT.

The chain uses TRBV27 and TRBJ1-6; D uncertain. V shed 5 bases and J shed 0 bases, with 17 bases lying between them. Germline V CDR1 and CDR2: MNHEY, SMNVEV (reference sequence). This CDR3 has 18 amino acids. The CDR3, as DNA: TGTGCCAGCAGTAGACGCGGCGGGGAGAGCTCCTATAATTCACCCCTCCACTTT. Amino acid sequence: CASSRRGGESSYNSPLHF.

CDR3 nucleotide sequence: TGTGCCAGTAGTAGGACCTCGACAGGGAACTATGGCTACACCTTC. Its translation: CASSRTSTGNYGYTF. This sequence joins TRBV19 and TRBJ1-2; 7 nucleotides align to TRBD1. J was trimmed by 2 bases and V by 4 bases; bases with no gene match: 7. Germline V lookup: CDR1 LNHDA, CDR2 SQIVND (reference sequence). CDR3 size: 15 residues.

V gene TRBV28 combines with J gene TRBJ1-2, with 7 nucleotides matching TRBD1. V dropped 5 bases and J dropped 4; count of bases not matched to a gene: 10. Germline loops: CDR1 MDHEN, CDR2 SYDVKM. There are 15 residues in the CDR3. CDR3 loop: CASSEGTARSYGYTF. The CDR3 nucleotides read TGTGCCAGCAGTGAAGGGACAGCTAGAAGCTATGGCTACACCTTC.

The genes are TRBV19 and TRBJ1-3, with D tentatively TRBD1 (5 bases). This CDR3 comprises 19 residues. Trimming left V 5 bases short and J 4 bases short, with 27 bases between. The V gene's germline CDR1 is LNHDA and CDR2 SQIVND (reference sequence). CDR3 nucleotide sequence: TGTGCCAGTAGTCCTCGATGGGGCGTGACGGGAACGGGAGGAAACACCATATATTTT. This sequence encodes CASSPRWGVTGTGGNTIYF.

The rearrangement uses TRBV7-2 and TRBJ1-3, with D perhaps matching TRBD1 (6 bases). V was cut by 5 bases and J by 1 base, with 15 bases left in between. This CDR3 has 16 residues. Per the germline V gene, CDR1 is SGHTA and CDR2 is FQGNSA. In DNA, the CDR3 is TGTGCCAGCAGCAAACAGGGCGTCGTTTCTGGAAACACCATATATTTT. It encodes CASSKQGVVSGNTIYF.